Listed below are T cell receptor beta chains from one sample, sequenced in a study of blood T cell repertoires in COVID-19. Profiling relied on immunoSEQ multiplex PCR, and the TCRdb table lists in-frame clones only, not all of them. The table shows 240,000 or so clones, with around 86% occurring only once. What was sequenced was peripheral blood. These receptors all come from a woman between 65 and 79 years old with active or convalescent COVID-19. Both conserved end residues are part of each CDR3. The D gene is left open where the match is weak. Where a row states a size, it is once, few, many or the class of an expanded clone; other rows omit it.

j_call: TRBJ1-6; d_call: .; v_call: TRBV5-6; cdr3_length: 15; clone_size: .; cdr3_nt: TGTGCCAGCAGCTTGATCCCTGCAAGTAGTTCACCCCTCCACTTT; cdr3_aa: CASSLIPASSSPLHF
j_call: TRBJ1-4; d_call: TRBD1; v_call: TRBV7-9; cdr3_length: 14; clone_size: .; cdr3_nt: TGTGCCAGCAGCTCCACAGGGGGCGGGGAAAAACTGTTTTTT; cdr3_aa: CASSSTGGGEKLFF
j_call: TRBJ1-3; d_call: .; v_call: TRBV11-2; cdr3_length: 14; clone_size: .; cdr3_nt: .; cdr3_aa: CASSSSTGGNTIYF
j_call: TRBJ2-7; d_call: TRBD2; v_call: TRBV18; cdr3_length: 14; clone_size: .; cdr3_nt: TGTGCCAGCTCCCCAACTAGCGGGGTGTACGAGCAGTACTTC; cdr3_aa: CASSPTSGVYEQYF
j_call: TRBJ2-7; d_call: .; v_call: TRBV6-6; cdr3_length: 14; clone_size: .; cdr3_nt: TGTGCCAGCAGTTACTCCTCGGGAAACTACGAGCAGTACTTC; cdr3_aa: CASSYSSGNYEQYF
j_call: TRBJ2-5; d_call: .; v_call: TRBV10-3; cdr3_length: 13; clone_size: .; cdr3_nt: TGTGCCATCAGCCGGGACTACCAAGAGACCCAGTACTTC; cdr3_aa: CAISRDYQETQYF
j_call: TRBJ2-2; d_call: TRBD2; v_call: TRBV7-8; cdr3_length: 16; clone_size: few; cdr3_nt: TGTGCCAGCAGTCACGGGACTAGCTTAAGCACCGGGGAGCTGTTTTTT; cdr3_aa: CASSHGTSLSTGELFF
j_call: TRBJ1-1; d_call: .; v_call: TRBV9; cdr3_length: 12; clone_size: .; cdr3_nt: TGTGCCAGCAGCGTAGGACTTACTGAAGCTTTCTTT; cdr3_aa: CASSVGLTEAFF
j_call: TRBJ1-2; d_call: TRBD1; v_call: TRBV2; cdr3_length: 17; clone_size: .; cdr3_nt: TGTGCCAGCATCGCACTCGGGTTTGGGGACAGAGAGGATGGCTACACCTTC; cdr3_aa: CASIALGFGDREDGYTF
j_call: TRBJ2-1; d_call: TRBD2; v_call: TRBV9; cdr3_length: 15; clone_size: .; cdr3_nt: TGTGCCAGCAGCGAGGGGGGGACTAGCCTCGATGAGCAGTTCTTC; cdr3_aa: CASSEGGTSLDEQFF
j_call: TRBJ2-7; d_call: .; v_call: TRBV7-9; cdr3_length: 14; clone_size: .; cdr3_nt: TGTGCCAGCAGCCGACCGGCGGAGAACTACGAGCAGTACTTC; cdr3_aa: CASSRPAENYEQYF
j_call: TRBJ2-2; d_call: TRBD1; v_call: TRBV5-1; cdr3_length: 17; clone_size: .; cdr3_nt: TGCGCCAGCAGCCCACAGGGGACCACCCCGAACACCGGGGAGCTGTTTTTT; cdr3_aa: CASSPQGTTPNTGELFF
j_call: TRBJ1-5; d_call: .; v_call: TRBV14; cdr3_length: 12; clone_size: .; cdr3_nt: TGTGCCAGCAGCCCGCCAGGACAGCCCCAGCATTTT; cdr3_aa: CASSPPGQPQHF
j_call: TRBJ2-3; d_call: TRBD2; v_call: TRBV12-5; cdr3_length: 15; clone_size: .; cdr3_nt: TGTGCTAGTGGGCTGACCGGGACTAGGCCCCCTACGCAGTATTTT; cdr3_aa: CASGLTGTRPPTQYF
j_call: TRBJ2-2; d_call: TRBD2; v_call: TRBV18; cdr3_length: 15; clone_size: .; cdr3_nt: TGTGCCAGCTCACCACTAGCGGGAAACACCGGGGAGCTGTTTTTT; cdr3_aa: CASSPLAGNTGELFF
j_call: TRBJ2-7; d_call: TRBD1; v_call: TRBV9; cdr3_length: 13; clone_size: .; cdr3_nt: TGTGCCAGCGCACCGGACAGGGGCTACGAGCAGTACTTC; cdr3_aa: CASAPDRGYEQYF
j_call: TRBJ1-2; d_call: .; v_call: TRBV14; cdr3_length: 13; clone_size: .; cdr3_nt: TGTGCCAGCAGTTCGGACAGCCCCTATGGCTACACCTTC; cdr3_aa: CASSSDSPYGYTF
j_call: TRBJ1-2; d_call: TRBD1; v_call: TRBV7-9; cdr3_length: 14; clone_size: .; cdr3_nt: TGTGCCAGCAGGATCACAGGGGAAGGGTATGGCTACACCTTC; cdr3_aa: CASRITGEGYGYTF
j_call: TRBJ1-2; d_call: .; v_call: TRBV29-1; cdr3_length: 11; clone_size: .; cdr3_nt: TGCAGCGGCGAACTTAACTATGGCTACACCTTC; cdr3_aa: CSGELNYGYTF
j_call: TRBJ1-3; d_call: .; v_call: TRBV7-9; cdr3_length: 13; clone_size: .; cdr3_nt: TGTGCCAGCAGTTTTCACCTTCTCGAGACCATATATTTT; cdr3_aa: CASSFHLLETIYF
j_call: TRBJ1-1; d_call: .; v_call: TRBV18; cdr3_length: 13; clone_size: .; cdr3_nt: TGTGCCAGCTCCCCCGGGATGAACACTGAAGCTTTCTTT; cdr3_aa: CASSPGMNTEAFF
j_call: TRBJ2-6; d_call: .; v_call: TRBV18; cdr3_length: 16; clone_size: .; cdr3_nt: TGTGCCAGCTCAGAGAGAGAGGGCTCTGGGGCCAACGTCCTGACTTTC; cdr3_aa: CASSEREGSGANVLTF
j_call: TRBJ2-3; d_call: .; v_call: TRBV19; cdr3_length: 16; clone_size: .; cdr3_nt: TGTGCCAGCAAACCGGGAGCTACTTTGGGGTCAGATACGCAGTATTTT; cdr3_aa: CASKPGATLGSDTQYF
j_call: TRBJ2-2; d_call: .; v_call: TRBV6-4; cdr3_length: 13; clone_size: .; cdr3_nt: TGTGCCAGCAGAACAGGGGAGGCCGGGGAGCTGTTTTTT; cdr3_aa: CASRTGEAGELFF
j_call: TRBJ1-1; d_call: .; v_call: TRBV10-1; cdr3_length: 16; clone_size: few; cdr3_nt: TGCGCCAGCAGTGAGTCATTCCGGGGTGAAGGGACTGAAGCTTTCTTT; cdr3_aa: CASSESFRGEGTEAFF
j_call: TRBJ1-2; d_call: .; v_call: TRBV7-2; cdr3_length: 14; clone_size: .; cdr3_nt: TGTGCCAGCAGCTTAGCGATGGGCAACTATGGCTACACCTTC; cdr3_aa: CASSLAMGNYGYTF
j_call: TRBJ2-6; d_call: .; v_call: TRBV9; cdr3_length: 17; clone_size: .; cdr3_nt: TGTGCCAGCAGCGTAGGGCAGATTCCCTCTGGGGCCAACGTCCTGACTTTC; cdr3_aa: CASSVGQIPSGANVLTF
j_call: TRBJ2-4; d_call: .; v_call: TRBV18; cdr3_length: 21; clone_size: .; cdr3_nt: TGTGCCAGCTCACCACGTGCGAGGGAGGCAGCCTTGATTCTAGCCAAAAACATTCAGTACTTC; cdr3_aa: CASSPRAREAALILAKNIQYF
j_call: TRBJ1-2; d_call: .; v_call: TRBV6-5; cdr3_length: 16; clone_size: .; cdr3_nt: TGTGCCAGCAGTTACTCTGGGGCAAGGTCGAACTATGGCTACACCTTC; cdr3_aa: CASSYSGARSNYGYTF
j_call: TRBJ1-2; d_call: .; v_call: TRBV6-5; cdr3_length: 12; clone_size: .; cdr3_nt: TGTGCCAGCAGCGACAGTAACTATGGCTACACCTTC; cdr3_aa: CASSDSNYGYTF
j_call: TRBJ1-2; d_call: .; v_call: TRBV7-9; cdr3_length: 18; clone_size: few; cdr3_nt: TGTGCCAGCAGCTTAAGGGCGACGGGCCTACAGGAGAACTATGGCTACACCTTC; cdr3_aa: CASSLRATGLQENYGYTF
j_call: TRBJ1-1; d_call: .; v_call: TRBV6-6; cdr3_length: 14; clone_size: .; cdr3_nt: TGTGCCAGCAAGCAGGGGCTTCAATCTACTGAAGCTTTCTTT; cdr3_aa: CASKQGLQSTEAFF
j_call: TRBJ1-5; d_call: .; v_call: TRBV10-1; cdr3_length: 13; clone_size: .; cdr3_nt: TGCGCCAGCAGTTCAGGGGTGGATCAGCCCCAGCATTTT; cdr3_aa: CASSSGVDQPQHF
j_call: TRBJ2-7; d_call: .; v_call: TRBV5-4; cdr3_length: 17; clone_size: .; cdr3_nt: TGTGCCAGCAGTCTCCCCCTTGGACAGACCTCCTCTATAGAGCAGTACTTC; cdr3_aa: CASSLPLGQTSSIEQYF
j_call: TRBJ1-5; d_call: .; v_call: TRBV4-3; cdr3_length: 17; clone_size: .; cdr3_nt: TGCGCCAGCAGCCAAGATTGGACTCAGAGAATCAATCAGCCCCAGCATTTT; cdr3_aa: CASSQDWTQRINQPQHF
j_call: TRBJ2-5; d_call: .; v_call: TRBV24-1; cdr3_length: 15; clone_size: .; cdr3_nt: TGTGCCACCAGTGATCTATCACAGGGAAAAGAGACCCAGTACTTC; cdr3_aa: CATSDLSQGKETQYF
j_call: TRBJ2-7; d_call: .; v_call: TRBV6-5; cdr3_length: 15; clone_size: .; cdr3_nt: TGTGCCAGCAGACCTCCGGGTTACCTCTCCTACGAGCAGTACTTC; cdr3_aa: CASRPPGYLSYEQYF
j_call: TRBJ1-1; d_call: .; v_call: TRBV6-2/TRBV6-3; cdr3_length: 14; clone_size: .; cdr3_nt: TGTGCCAGCAACCCCGGCAGGCTGAACACTGAAGCTTTCTTT; cdr3_aa: CASNPGRLNTEAFF
j_call: TRBJ1-4; d_call: TRBD1; v_call: TRBV5-1; cdr3_length: 15; clone_size: .; cdr3_nt: TGCGCCAGCAGCCCAGACGGACAGGGGAATGAAAAACTGTTTTTT; cdr3_aa: CASSPDGQGNEKLFF
j_call: TRBJ2-5; d_call: TRBD2; v_call: TRBV5-1; cdr3_length: 15; clone_size: .; cdr3_nt: TGCGCCAGCAGGTTGAGCGGGGGAGTCCAAGAGACCCAGTACTTC; cdr3_aa: CASRLSGGVQETQYF
j_call: TRBJ2-7; d_call: TRBD1; v_call: TRBV5-1; cdr3_length: 14; clone_size: .; cdr3_nt: TGCGCCAGCAGCTCGGACAGGGGTGGATACGAGCAGTACTTC; cdr3_aa: CASSSDRGGYEQYF
j_call: TRBJ2-2; d_call: .; v_call: TRBV6-6; cdr3_length: 16; clone_size: .; cdr3_nt: TGTGCCAGCAGTTACCCGAGGCAGGGCCCCACCGGGGAGCTGTTTTTT; cdr3_aa: CASSYPRQGPTGELFF
j_call: TRBJ2-7; d_call: TRBD1; v_call: TRBV7-8; cdr3_length: 15; clone_size: .; cdr3_nt: TGTGCCAGCAGCCTCGCGACAGGGGCCTCCTACGAGCAGTACTTC; cdr3_aa: CASSLATGASYEQYF
j_call: TRBJ2-5; d_call: .; v_call: TRBV6-1; cdr3_length: 14; clone_size: .; cdr3_nt: TGTGCCAGCAGTGAATTTGTCCGTCGGGAGACCCAGTACTTC; cdr3_aa: CASSEFVRRETQYF
j_call: TRBJ2-1; d_call: TRBD2; v_call: TRBV7-3; cdr3_length: 16; clone_size: .; cdr3_nt: TGTGCCAGCAGCTTAATTATCGGAGCGGGAGGGAATGAGCAGTTCTTC; cdr3_aa: CASSLIIGAGGNEQFF
j_call: TRBJ1-3; d_call: .; v_call: TRBV4-3; cdr3_length: 13; clone_size: .; cdr3_nt: TGCGCCAGCAGCCAAGACGCGGAAAACACCATATATTTT; cdr3_aa: CASSQDAENTIYF
j_call: TRBJ1-1; d_call: .; v_call: TRBV5-6; cdr3_length: 14; clone_size: .; cdr3_nt: TGTGCCAGCAGCTTGTCGAGTGGTAACACTGAAGCTTTCTTT; cdr3_aa: CASSLSSGNTEAFF
j_call: TRBJ2-1; d_call: .; v_call: TRBV6-6; cdr3_length: 10; clone_size: .; cdr3_nt: TGTGCCAGCAACAGGGACGAGCAGTTCTTC; cdr3_aa: CASNRDEQFF
j_call: TRBJ1-2; d_call: TRBD1; v_call: TRBV27; cdr3_length: 14; clone_size: .; cdr3_nt: TGTGCCAGCAGTTTATCGGGACAGCGTTATGGCTACACCTTC; cdr3_aa: CASSLSGQRYGYTF
j_call: TRBJ2-1; d_call: TRBD2; v_call: TRBV5-1; cdr3_length: 21; clone_size: .; cdr3_nt: TGCGCCAGCAGCTCGGGGCCTGGACAGGGTCTAGCGGGGGCCCCTACCGATGAGCAGTTCTTC; cdr3_aa: CASSSGPGQGLAGAPTDEQFF
j_call: TRBJ1-5; d_call: .; v_call: TRBV18; cdr3_length: 13; clone_size: .; cdr3_nt: TGTGCCAGCTCACAGAGCTCCAATCAGCCCCAGCATTTT; cdr3_aa: CASSQSSNQPQHF
j_call: TRBJ1-1; d_call: .; v_call: TRBV27; cdr3_length: 14; clone_size: .; cdr3_nt: TGTGCCAGCAGTTTTGGTGAGTACGGCACTGAAGCTTTCTTT; cdr3_aa: CASSFGEYGTEAFF
j_call: TRBJ1-2; d_call: .; v_call: TRBV24-1; cdr3_length: 15; clone_size: few; cdr3_nt: TGTGCCACCAGTGGGGAGGGGCCAGCTAACTATGGCTACACCTTC; cdr3_aa: CATSGEGPANYGYTF
j_call: TRBJ1-6; d_call: .; v_call: TRBV6-5; cdr3_length: 14; clone_size: .; cdr3_nt: TGTGCCAGCACCAAGACAGGATCCGATTCACCCCTCCACTTT; cdr3_aa: CASTKTGSDSPLHF
j_call: TRBJ1-3; d_call: .; v_call: TRBV6-5; cdr3_length: 14; clone_size: .; cdr3_nt: TGTGCCAGCAGCGAGAAAATGTCTGGAAACACCATATATTTT; cdr3_aa: CASSEKMSGNTIYF